One and the same sample provided the 30 T cell receptor beta chains below, sequenced in a study of STAT5B mutations in CD4+ large granular lymphocyte leukemia. Sequenced by immunoSEQ multiplex PCR; TCRdb stores in-frame clones only, minus some. The sample consists of roughly 30,000 clones, around 76% of them appearing once. The sequencing sample was made of CD4+ T cells from blood buffy coats. These TCRs come from a human donor in good health.

The CDR3 DNA sequence: TGCAGCGTGACCGGGACTAGCTTTGAGCAGTTCTTC. Translated: CSVTGTSFEQFF. This sequence joins TRBV29-1 and TRBJ2-1; 9 positions agree with TRBD2. Germline CDR1 is SQVTM and CDR2 is ANQGSEA. This CDR3 comprises 12 residues. V trimming: 6 bases; J trimming: 9 bases; junction bases outside the gene matches: 6.

The chain uses TRBV25-1 and TRBJ1-1, with a weak D call TRBD1 (5 bases). This CDR3 is 14 amino acids long. CDR1 is MGHDK, CDR2 SYGVNS, per germline. V lost 6 bases and J 0 bases, leaving 11 bases between the germline ends. Here the CDR3 DNA reads TGTGCCAGCAGCGACAGACTCATGAACACTGAAGCTTTCTTT. This encodes CASSDRLMNTEAFF.

This clone appeared a single time. The chain couples TRBV18 to TRBJ2-7; maybe TRBD2 (6 bases). The CDR3 length is 19 residues. V was trimmed by 2 bases and J by 3 bases, leaving 26 bases between them. CDR1 and CDR2 (germline): KGHSH, LQKENI. The CDR3: CASSPVRVAGPSPFYEQYF. CDR3 DNA: TGTGCCAGCTCACCAGTAAGAGTTGCGGGGCCGTCTCCGTTCTACGAGCAGTACTTC.

The chain has TRBV30 and TRBJ1-2; TRBD1 aligns across 7 bases. This CDR3 contains 13 residues. The germline CDR1 and CDR2 sequences are GTSNPN and SVGIG (reference sequence). Germline trimming cut 7 bases from V and 0 bases from J; bases unmatched to any gene: 5. The CDR3 DNA sequence: TGTGCCTCAAGCGGACAGGCTAACTATGGCTACACCTTC. Amino acid sequence: CASSGQANYGYTF.

The chain recombines TRBV6-1 with TRBJ1-5; 8 bases are shared with TRBD1. Per germline, CDR1 MNHNS and CDR2 SASEGT. CDR3 length equals 17 residues. The ends lost 2 bases at V and 6 bases at J; junction bases unmatched: 12. The CDR3 region has the DNA TGTGCCAGCAGTGAATCAGTCTCAGGGGGCCTAGGTCAGCCCCAGCATTTT. As protein: CASSESVSGGLGQPQHF.

This rearrangement joins TRBV11-2 to TRBJ2-5; D is tentatively TRBD1 or TRBD2 (6 bases each). V was pared by 5 bases and J by 7 bases, with 14 bases between. The CDR3 is 13 residues long. Germline CDR1 SGHAT, CDR2 FQNNGV. CDR3 nucleotide sequence: TGTGCCAGCAGCCCAAGGGGGGCCCCGACCCAGTACTTC. This translates into CASSPRGAPTQYF.

In its sample, this clone was seen a few times. The chain joins TRBV28 to TRBJ1-1; D call uncertain. The CDR3 contains 13 residues. Germline V gene data show CDR1 as MDHEN and CDR2 as SYDVKM. The germline V and J ends were trimmed by 5 bases and 7 bases, with 14 bases remaining between them. CDR3 protein: CASSNALKGEAFF. CDR3 nucleotides: TGTGCCAGCAGTAACGCCTTAAAGGGTGAAGCTTTCTTT.

The chain combines TRBV7-8 with TRBJ2-6; TRBD1 agrees at 7 bases. V shed 4 bases and J 0 bases; nucleotides not matched to a gene: 9. From germline, CDR1 is SGHVS and CDR2 FQNEAQ. The CDR3 totals 18 residues. The CDR3 spells CASSSTGNPLSGANVLTF. Here the CDR3 DNA reads TGTGCCAGCAGCTCGACAGGGAACCCCCTCTCTGGGGCCAACGTCCTGACTTTC.

V and J are TRBV28 and TRBJ1-2; D uncertain. V was pared by 2 bases and J by 5 bases, with 3 bases between. The length of the CDR3 is 11 residues. Germline-derived CDR1 and CDR2 are MDHEN and SYDVKM. CDR3 region: CASSLEYGYTF. Written as DNA, the CDR3 is TGTGCCAGCAGTTTAGAGTATGGCTACACCTTC.

This rearrangement joins TRBV21-1 to TRBJ1-1. TRBV21-1 is assigned pseudogene status. This CDR3 has 10 amino acids. The CDR3 DNA sequence: TGTGCCAGCAAAGATACCGAAGCTTTCTTT. This sequence encodes CASKDTEAFF.

The genes are TRBV11-2 and TRBJ2-1, with TRBD2 matching over 9 bases. The CDR3 contains 16 residues. Looked up from germline, CDR1 is SGHAT and CDR2 is FQNNGV. Unmatched junction bases numbered 7, after V lost 1 base and J lost 6 bases. The CDR3 loop reads CASSLGQAGGFNEQFF. The CDR3 DNA follows: TGTGCCAGCAGCTTAGGGCAAGCGGGGGGTTTCAATGAGCAGTTCTTC.

The V gene is TRBV5-1, the J gene TRBJ1-4, with 9 bases fitting TRBD1. Germline trimming cut 5 bases from V and 6 bases from J; bases unmatched to any gene: 8. The V gene's germline CDR1 is SGHRS and CDR2 YFSETQ. The CDR3 sequence is 15 residues long. The CDR3 loop is CASRRPGQGDEKLFF. DNA of the CDR3: TGCGCCAGCAGGCGTCCGGGACAGGGTGATGAAAAACTGTTTTTT.

The chain employs TRBV2 and TRBJ2-5; possibly TRBD1 or TRBD2 for D (5 bases each). Trimming pared 1 base from V and 5 bases from J, leaving 14 bases between. The CDR3 totals 15 residues. Looked up from germline, CDR1 is SNHLY and CDR2 is FYNNEI. CDR3 nucleotide sequence: TGTGCCAGCAGTGAAGTAGGGGCCCCGGGGGAGACCCAGTACTTC. It yields the protein CASSEVGAPGETQYF.

This clone was seen a few times. The chain carries TRBV7-9 and TRBJ1-1, with D possibly TRBD1 on 6 matching bases. The CDR3 sequence is 14 residues long. Per the germline V gene, CDR1 is SEHNR and CDR2 is FQNEAQ (reference sequence). Trimming pared 5 bases from V and 5 bases from J, leaving 15 bases between. The CDR3 bases are TGTGCCAGCAGCAGTACTGAGGGGGGGACTGAAGCTTTCTTT. As protein: CASSSTEGGTEAFF.

The chain is built from TRBV7-2 and TRBJ2-7; D gene unclear. The CDR3 sequence is 13 residues long. Germline CDR1 is SGHTA and CDR2 is FQGNSA. Deletions cut 3 bases from V and 3 bases from J, with 9 bases between. The DNA for the CDR3 is TGTGCCAGCAGCTTCTACAGTCACTACGAGCAGTACTTC. Residues: CASSFYSHYEQYF.

The chain couples TRBV6-6 to TRBJ1-3; D ambiguous. This CDR3 comprises 15 residues. CDR1 MNHNY and CDR2 SVGAGI come from the germline V gene (reference sequence). Trimming left V 5 bases short and J 4 bases short, with 15 bases between. DNA for the CDR3: TGTGCCAGCAGTCCCGCGGTAGGGTCAGGAAACACCATATATTTT. It yields the protein CASSPAVGSGNTIYF.

The chain joins TRBV19 to TRBJ1-1; perhaps TRBD1 as D (5 bases). Trimming shortened V by 4 bases and J by 10 bases, and 13 bases separated the two germline ends. The germline V gene encodes CDR1 LNHDA and CDR2 SQIVND (reference sequence). The CDR3 is 12 residues long. CDR3 protein: CASSTSPGGAFF. For the CDR3, the DNA is TGTGCCAGTAGTACTTCGCCCGGGGGAGCTTTCTTT.

This clone was recorded only once. V gene TRBV9 combines with J gene TRBJ2-7, with D possibly being TRBD2 (6 bases). Germline V gives CDR1 SGDLS, CDR2 YYNGEE. V was trimmed by 4 bases and J by 3 bases, leaving 23 bases between them. The CDR3 consists of 17 residues. CDR3 region: CASSPKKQPTGVYEQYF. CDR3 DNA sequence: TGTGCCAGCAGCCCTAAGAAGCAGCCGACGGGAGTCTACGAGCAGTACTTC. The entire variable domain, with the rest obtained from reference TRBV9 and TRBJ2-7, is as follows: DSGVTQTPKHLITATGQRVTLRCSPRSGDLSVYWYQQSLDQGLQFLIQYYNGEERAKGNILERFSAQQFPDLHSELNLSSLELGDSALYFCASSPKKQPTGVYEQYFGPGTRLTVT.

The chain links TRBV9 to TRBJ2-7; tentatively, D is TRBD2 (6 bases). V lost 2 bases and J 6 bases, leaving 15 bases between the germline ends. This CDR3 contains 14 residues. The germline CDR1 and CDR2 sequences are SGDLS and YYNGEE. The CDR3 spells CASSVRFSEGEQYF. The CDR3 DNA sequence: TGTGCCAGCAGCGTGCGTTTTTCGGAGGGCGAGCAGTACTTC.

The V gene is TRBV6-6, the J gene TRBJ2-1; 12 bases are a match to TRBD2. J was trimmed by 7 bases and V by 6 bases; bases with no gene match: 7. This CDR3 region has 15 residues. Germline CDR1 reads MNHNY; CDR2 reads SVGAGI (reference sequence). The CDR3: CASSRLAGVGNEQFF. The CDR3 coding sequence is TGTGCCAGCAGCCGACTAGCGGGAGTTGGTAATGAGCAGTTCTTC.

This clone was detected a few times. This sequence joins TRBV7-9 and TRBJ1-2; unclear D gene. V dropped 1 base and J dropped 5 bases, with 5 bases sitting between them. The length of the CDR3 is 12 residues. Germline loops: CDR1 SEHNR, CDR2 FQNEAQ (reference sequence). CDR3 DNA sequence: TGTGCCAGCAGCTTAGACCTATATGGCTACACCTTC. It codes for CASSLDLYGYTF.

V gene TRBV29-1 combines with J gene TRBJ2-7; tentatively, D is TRBD1 (5 bases). Trimming removed 6 bases at V and 0 bases at J, with 12 bases between. Germline V CDR1 and CDR2: SQVTM, ANQGSEA. This CDR3 is built from 13 residues. In DNA, the CDR3 is TGCAGCGTGACGACAGTAAGCTCCTACGAGCAGTACTTC. This sequence encodes CSVTTVSSYEQYF.

The chain carries TRBV27 and TRBJ2-3; 8 nucleotides line up with TRBD2. Trimming at V came to 8 bases and at J to 0 bases, leaving 10 bases not matched to a gene. CDR1 and CDR2 from the germline V gene are MNHEY and SMNVEV (reference sequence). This CDR3 spans 16 amino acids. The CDR3 protein is CASLGGGGYSTDTQYF. The CDR3 nucleotides read TGTGCCAGCTTGGGGGGCGGGGGGTATAGCACAGATACGCAGTATTTT.

In its sample, this clone was seen a few times. The V call is TRBV11-2, the J call TRBJ1-5; D not certain. CDR1 is SGHAT and CDR2 is FQNNGV in the germline V gene. The CDR3 is made up of 13 amino acids. V gave up 1 base and J gave up 4 bases, with 5 bases separating them. CDR3 protein: CASSLGLNQPQHF. In nucleotides, the CDR3 is TGTGCCAGCAGCTTAGGTCTAAATCAGCCCCAGCATTTT.

A single count supports this clone. V gene TRBV18 combines with J gene TRBJ2-7; D possibly corresponds to TRBD1 (5 bases). With 3 bases removed from V and 4 bases from J, the gap between germline ends came to 7 bases. The CDR3 extends over 12 amino acids. Germline V CDR1 and CDR2: KGHSH, LQKENI. The CDR3 bases are TGTGCCAGCTCACCTGCAGGGTACGAGCAGTACTTC. It yields the protein CASSPAGYEQYF.

The rearrangement uses TRBV10-3 and TRBJ2-2, with TRBD1 as a possible D gene (5 bases). V was pared by 3 bases and J by 5 bases, with 13 bases between. Germline V gene lookup returns CDR1 ENHRY and CDR2 SYGVKD. The CDR3 covers 15 residues. The CDR3 loop reads CAISDSRGTTGELFF. CDR3 DNA: TGTGCCATCAGTGACTCTAGGGGAACGACCGGGGAGCTGTTTTTT.

In its sample, this clone was seen a few times. V and J are TRBV4-2 and TRBJ2-7; D tentatively reads TRBD1 or TRBD2 (5 bases each). Trimming took 1 base from V and 7 from J, leaving 23 bases between them. Germline lookup yields CDR1 LGHNA and CDR2 YNFKEQ. This CDR3 region has 17 residues. CDR3 DNA sequence: TGTGCCAGCAGCCAAGGGGAAGGGACGAGTCCTTGGGGGGAGCAGTACTTC. As protein: CASSQGEGTSPWGEQYF.

This chain links TRBV5-1 with TRBJ2-3, with 7 bases fitting TRBD1. The CDR3 extends over 17 amino acids. The junction had 7 bases not matched to a gene; V was cut back by 0 bases and J by 0 bases. CDR1 is SGHRS and CDR2 is YFSETQ in the germline V gene. The DNA for the CDR3 is TGCGCCAGCAGCTTGGCGCAGACAGGGTATAGCACAGATACGCAGTATTTT. It yields the protein CASSLAQTGYSTDTQYF.

The chain is built from TRBV2 and TRBJ2-1; D is unresolved. This CDR3 is 11 amino acids long. CDR1 SNHLY and CDR2 FYNNEI come from the germline V gene. V was cut by 9 bases and J by 2 bases, with 5 bases left in between. CDR3 sequence (DNA): TGTGCCAGTATGGCCTACAATGAGCAGTTCTTC. Translation: CASMAYNEQFF.

This chain joins TRBV2 and TRBJ1-3, with TRBD1 matching 8 bases. Germline V gene data show CDR1 as SNHLY and CDR2 as FYNNEI. V was clipped by 6 bases and J by 2 bases; unmatched bases: 9. The CDR3 extends over 16 amino acids. This chain's CDR3 is CASRTGQGRAGNTIYF. The CDR3 bases are TGTGCCAGCAGGACCGGACAGGGAAGGGCTGGAAACACCATATATTTT.